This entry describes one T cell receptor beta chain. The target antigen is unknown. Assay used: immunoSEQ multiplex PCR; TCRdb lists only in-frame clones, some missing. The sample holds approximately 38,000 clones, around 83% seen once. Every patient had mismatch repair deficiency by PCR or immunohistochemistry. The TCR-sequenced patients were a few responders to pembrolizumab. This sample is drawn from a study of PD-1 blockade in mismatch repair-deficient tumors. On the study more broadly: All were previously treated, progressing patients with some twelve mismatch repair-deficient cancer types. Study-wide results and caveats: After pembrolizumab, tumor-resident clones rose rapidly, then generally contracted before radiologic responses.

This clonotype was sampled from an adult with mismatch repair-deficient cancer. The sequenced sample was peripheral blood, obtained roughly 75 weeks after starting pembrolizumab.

The CDR3 region is CASSPLGTGKSMRYTF. CDR3 sequence (DNA): TGTGCCAGCTCACCACTGGGGACAGGGAAATCTATGCGGTACACCTTC. V is TRBV18 and J is TRBJ1-2; TRBD1 matches at 9 bases. V gave up 1 base and J gave up 11 bases; unmatched junction bases: 14. CDR1 is KGHSH and CDR2 is LQKENI in the germline V gene. The CDR3 totals 16 residues.